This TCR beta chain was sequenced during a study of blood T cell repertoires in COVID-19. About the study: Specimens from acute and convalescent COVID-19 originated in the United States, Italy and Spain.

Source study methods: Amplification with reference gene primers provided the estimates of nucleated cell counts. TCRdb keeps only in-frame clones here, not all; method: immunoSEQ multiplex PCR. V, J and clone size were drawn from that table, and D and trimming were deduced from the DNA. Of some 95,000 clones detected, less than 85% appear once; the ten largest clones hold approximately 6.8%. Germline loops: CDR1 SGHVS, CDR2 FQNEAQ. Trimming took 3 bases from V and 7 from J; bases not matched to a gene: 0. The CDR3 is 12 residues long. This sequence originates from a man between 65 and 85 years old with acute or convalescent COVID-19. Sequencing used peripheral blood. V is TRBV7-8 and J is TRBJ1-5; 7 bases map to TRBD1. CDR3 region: CASSLGQQPQHF. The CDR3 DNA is TGTGCCAGCAGCTTGGGACAGCAGCCCCAGCATTTT.